This note documents a single T cell receptor (beta chain) sequence. Its antigen is unidentified. The sample is drawn from a study of T cells after yellow fever vaccination. Turning to the study itself: SMART-Seq v4 Ultra Low Input served to prepare low-cell-number fractions. Overall study findings and caveats: Reappearance after the booster was observed for most primary-vaccination clones (around 96% CD4, just over 85% CD8).

Template switching with 5'RACE generated the TCR cDNA and added a universal primer site and UMIs. TCRdb reanalysed the 5' RACE reads using MiXCR and keeps one entry per CDR3 protein. The repertoire holds about 340,000 distinct CDR3 sequences, with 12% as singletons. The CDR3 sequence is 18 residues long. The material sequenced was CD4+ T cells sorted from PBMCs, taken 15 days after the yellow fever booster vaccination. The V call is TRBV21-1, the J call TRBJ2-6; TRBD1, the table's D call, lacks a check against the DNA. TRBV21-1 corresponds to a pseudogene. The TCR originated in a man younger than 35 who received the YFV17D yellow fever vaccine. The CDR3 region has the DNA TGTGCCAGCCCCCCCTTCCGGGACAGAAGCTCTGGGGCCAACGTCCTGACTTTC. It yields the protein CASPPFRDRSSGANVLTF.